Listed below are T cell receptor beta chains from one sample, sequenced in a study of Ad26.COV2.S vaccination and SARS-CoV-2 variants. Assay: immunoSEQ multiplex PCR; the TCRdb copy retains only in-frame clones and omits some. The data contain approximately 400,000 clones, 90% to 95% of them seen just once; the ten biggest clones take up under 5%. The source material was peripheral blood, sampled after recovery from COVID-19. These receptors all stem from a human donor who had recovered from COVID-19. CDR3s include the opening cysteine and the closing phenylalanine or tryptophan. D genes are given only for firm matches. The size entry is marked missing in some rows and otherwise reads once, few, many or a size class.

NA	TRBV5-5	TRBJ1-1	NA	CASSLAGGPSTEAFF	TGTGCCAGCAGCTTGGCCGGGGGTCCTAGCACTGAAGCTTTCTTT
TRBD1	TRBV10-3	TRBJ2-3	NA	CAIHGTGDWTQYF	TGTGCCATACACGGGACAGGGGACTGGACGCAGTATTTT
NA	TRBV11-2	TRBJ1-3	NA	CASSQSHLLGSSGNTIYF	TGTGCCAGCAGCCAATCGCACCTCCTGGGTTCCTCTGGAAACACCATATATTTT
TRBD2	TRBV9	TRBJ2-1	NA	CASSQGLAGMNNEQFF	TGTGCCAGCAGCCAGGGACTAGCGGGTATGAACAATGAGCAGTTCTTC
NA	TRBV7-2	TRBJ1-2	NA	CASSWNGGSYGYTF	TGTGCCAGCAGCTGGAATGGGGGCTCCTATGGCTACACCTTC
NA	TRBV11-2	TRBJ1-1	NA	CASSLVVGGGRTMNTEAFF	TGTGCCAGCAGCTTAGTTGTAGGTGGAGGGAGAACGATGAACACTGAAGCTTTCTTT
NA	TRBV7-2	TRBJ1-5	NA	CASSRTTEGQPQHF	TGTGCCAGCAGCCGGACCACCGAGGGACAGCCCCAGCATTTT
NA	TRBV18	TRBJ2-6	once	CASSLSGSSGANVLTF	TGTGCCAGCTCGCTTTCCGGGAGCTCTGGGGCCAACGTCCTGACTTTC
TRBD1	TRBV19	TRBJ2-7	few	CASSGTAYEQYF	TGTGCCAGCTCCGGGACAGCCTACGAGCAGTACTTC
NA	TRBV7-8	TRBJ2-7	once	CASSRGLAEKFF	TGTGCCAGCAGCCGGGGGTTGGCCGAGAAGTTCTTC
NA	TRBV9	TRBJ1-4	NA	CASSVGDATNEKLFF	TGTGCCAGCAGCGTAGGGGATGCAACTAATGAAAAACTGTTTTTT
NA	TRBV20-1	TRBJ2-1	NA	CSAERGNEQFF	TGCAGTGCTGAGAGGGGAAATGAGCAGTTCTTC
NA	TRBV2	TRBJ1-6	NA	CASSEIGSYSPLHF	TGTGCCAGCAGTGAAATAGGATCCTATTCACCCCTCCACTTT
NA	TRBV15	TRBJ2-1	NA	CATSRDRVNEQFF	TGTGCCACCAGCAGAGATCGAGTAAATGAGCAGTTCTTC
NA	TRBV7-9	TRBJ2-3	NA	CASSPTGGGTDTQYF	TGTGCCAGCAGCCCAACAGGGGGGGGGACAGATACGCAGTATTTT
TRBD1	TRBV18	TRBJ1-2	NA	CASSPGTGRNYGYTF	TGTGCCAGCTCACCAGGGACAGGACGCAACTATGGCTACACCTTC
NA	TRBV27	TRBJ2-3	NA	CASWTPGGGTQYF	TGTGCCAGCTGGACGCCCGGGGGCGGTACGCAGTATTTT
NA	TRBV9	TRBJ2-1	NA	CASSVYSSSYNEQFF	TGTGCCAGCAGCGTATATTCGAGCTCCTACAATGAGCAGTTCTTC
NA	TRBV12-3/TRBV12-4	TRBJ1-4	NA	CASSLGGLEKLFF	TGTGCCAGCAGTTTAGGGGGCTTAGAAAAACTGTTTTTT
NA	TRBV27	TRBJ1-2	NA	CASFSLGAGERYGYTF	TGTGCCAGCTTTAGCCTGGGGGCCGGGGAGAGGTATGGCTACACCTTC
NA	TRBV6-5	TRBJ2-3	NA	CASRLKPSSTDTQYF	TGTGCCAGCAGATTAAAACCTTCTAGCACAGATACGCAGTATTTT
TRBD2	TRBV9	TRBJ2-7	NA	CASSVETSGIHEQYF	TGTGCCAGCAGCGTCGAGACTAGCGGAATCCACGAGCAGTACTTC
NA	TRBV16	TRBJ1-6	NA	CASSQSNSPLHF	TGTGCCAGCAGCCAATCGAATTCACCCCTCCACTTT
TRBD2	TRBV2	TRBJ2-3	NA	CASSESRRAGEDTQYF	TGTGCCAGCAGTGAGAGCCGGAGAGCGGGGGAAGATACGCAGTATTTT
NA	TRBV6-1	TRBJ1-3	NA	CASSGHYRQTFTGNTIYF	TGTGCCAGCAGTGGCCACTACAGGCAGACCTTTACTGGAAACACCATATATTTT
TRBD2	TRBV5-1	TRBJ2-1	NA	CASSLWTSGTYSYNEQFF	TGCGCCAGCAGCCTTTGGACTAGCGGGACCTACTCCTACAATGAGCAGTTCTTC
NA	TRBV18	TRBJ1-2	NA	CASSPGQSNYGYTF	TGTGCCAGCTCACCAGGGCAGAGCAACTATGGCTACACCTTC
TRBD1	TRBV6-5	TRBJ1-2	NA	CASSLGTGGECTF	TGTGCCAGCAGTTTGGGGACAGGGGGAGAATGCACCTTC
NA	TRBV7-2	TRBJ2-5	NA	CASSLAGQGKGTQYF	TGTGCCAGCAGCTTAGCGGGGCAGGGGAAGGGGACCCAGTACTTC
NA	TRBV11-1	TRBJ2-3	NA	CASSLVGGGDTQYF	TGTGCCAGCAGCTTAGTAGGAGGAGGAGATACGCAGTATTTT
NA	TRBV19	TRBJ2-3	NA	CASSSSRTGFTGHTQYF	TGTGCCAGTAGTTCGTCCCGAACAGGGTTCACGGGTCATACGCAGTATTTT
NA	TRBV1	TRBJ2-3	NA	CTSSQEVCGGDRSSTDTQYF	TGCACCAGCAGCCAAGAGGTCTGTGGGGGTGACCGATCTAGCACAGATACGCAGTATTTT
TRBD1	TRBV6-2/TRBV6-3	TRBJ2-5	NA	CASSYDRDRKFQETQYF	TGTGCCAGCAGTTACGACCGGGACAGGAAATTCCAAGAGACCCAGTACTTC
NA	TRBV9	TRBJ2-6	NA	CASSVGAARISGANVLTF	TGTGCCAGCAGCGTAGGTGCGGCGAGGATCTCTGGGGCCAACGTCCTGACTTTC
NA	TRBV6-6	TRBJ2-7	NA	CASSYFPGSTYEQYF	TGTGCCAGCAGTTACTTTCCGGGGTCTACCTACGAGCAGTACTTC
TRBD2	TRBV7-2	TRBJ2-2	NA	CASSQGSGGRAGELFF	TGTGCCAGCAGCCAGGGGAGCGGGGGCCGGGCCGGGGAGCTGTTTTTT
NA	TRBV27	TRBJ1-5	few	CASSPQGQPQHF	TGTGCCAGCAGTCCCCAGGGACAGCCCCAGCATTTT
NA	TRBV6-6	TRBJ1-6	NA	CASRQGNSPLHF	TGTGCCAGCAGGCAGGGAAATTCACCCCTCCACTTT
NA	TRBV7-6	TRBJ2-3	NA	CASSLLRIRAGADTQYF	TGTGCCAGCAGCTTACTAAGGATTAGGGCAGGAGCAGATACGCAGTATTTT
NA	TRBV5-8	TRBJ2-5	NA	CASSLGQSQETQYF	TGTGCCAGCAGCTTAGGACAGTCTCAAGAGACCCAGTACTTC
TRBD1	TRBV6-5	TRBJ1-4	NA	CASRQTQGGNEKLFF	TGTGCCAGCAGACAAACACAGGGGGGGAATGAAAAACTGTTTTTT
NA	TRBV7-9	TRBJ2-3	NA	CASSLRGEVRVTDTQYF	TGTGCCAGCAGCCTGAGGGGGGAGGTCAGGGTCACAGATACGCAGTATTTT
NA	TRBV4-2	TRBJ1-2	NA	CASSPPGRVFYGYTF	TGTGCCAGCAGCCCCCCCGGCCGGGTCTTCTATGGCTACACCTTC
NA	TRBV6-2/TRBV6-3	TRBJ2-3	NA	CASSYEVEKVTDTQYF	TGTGCCAGCAGTTACGAAGTGGAGAAAGTCACAGATACGCAGTATTTT
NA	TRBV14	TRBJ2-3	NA	CASSHQTLTSTDTQYF	TGTGCCAGCAGCCATCAGACACTCACTAGCACAGATACGCAGTATTTT
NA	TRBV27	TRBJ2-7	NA	CASSWTNALPVEQYF	TGTGCCAGCAGCTGGACGAACGCCCTACCCGTCGAGCAGTACTTC
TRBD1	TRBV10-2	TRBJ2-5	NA	CASVNRGRETQYF	TGCGCCAGCGTAAACAGGGGGCGAGAGACCCAGTACTTC
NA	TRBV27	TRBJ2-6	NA	CASSLSALISGANVLTF	TGTGCCAGCAGTTTATCGGCCCTAATCTCTGGGGCCAACGTCCTGACTTTC